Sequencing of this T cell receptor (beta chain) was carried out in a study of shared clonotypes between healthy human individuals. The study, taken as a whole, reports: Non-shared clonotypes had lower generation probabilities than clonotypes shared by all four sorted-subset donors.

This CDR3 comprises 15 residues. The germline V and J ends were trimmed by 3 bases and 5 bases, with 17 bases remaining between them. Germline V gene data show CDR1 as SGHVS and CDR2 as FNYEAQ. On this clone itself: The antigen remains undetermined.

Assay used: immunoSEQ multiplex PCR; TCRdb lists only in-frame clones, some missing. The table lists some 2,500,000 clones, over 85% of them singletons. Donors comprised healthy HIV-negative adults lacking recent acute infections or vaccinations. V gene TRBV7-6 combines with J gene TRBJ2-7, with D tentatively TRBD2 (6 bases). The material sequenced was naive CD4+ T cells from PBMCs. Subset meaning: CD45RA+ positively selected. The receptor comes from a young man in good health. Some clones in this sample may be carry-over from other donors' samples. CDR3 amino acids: CASSFDLGRSHEQYF. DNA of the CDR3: TGTGCCAGCAGCTTCGATTTAGGGAGGTCCCACGAGCAGTACTTC.